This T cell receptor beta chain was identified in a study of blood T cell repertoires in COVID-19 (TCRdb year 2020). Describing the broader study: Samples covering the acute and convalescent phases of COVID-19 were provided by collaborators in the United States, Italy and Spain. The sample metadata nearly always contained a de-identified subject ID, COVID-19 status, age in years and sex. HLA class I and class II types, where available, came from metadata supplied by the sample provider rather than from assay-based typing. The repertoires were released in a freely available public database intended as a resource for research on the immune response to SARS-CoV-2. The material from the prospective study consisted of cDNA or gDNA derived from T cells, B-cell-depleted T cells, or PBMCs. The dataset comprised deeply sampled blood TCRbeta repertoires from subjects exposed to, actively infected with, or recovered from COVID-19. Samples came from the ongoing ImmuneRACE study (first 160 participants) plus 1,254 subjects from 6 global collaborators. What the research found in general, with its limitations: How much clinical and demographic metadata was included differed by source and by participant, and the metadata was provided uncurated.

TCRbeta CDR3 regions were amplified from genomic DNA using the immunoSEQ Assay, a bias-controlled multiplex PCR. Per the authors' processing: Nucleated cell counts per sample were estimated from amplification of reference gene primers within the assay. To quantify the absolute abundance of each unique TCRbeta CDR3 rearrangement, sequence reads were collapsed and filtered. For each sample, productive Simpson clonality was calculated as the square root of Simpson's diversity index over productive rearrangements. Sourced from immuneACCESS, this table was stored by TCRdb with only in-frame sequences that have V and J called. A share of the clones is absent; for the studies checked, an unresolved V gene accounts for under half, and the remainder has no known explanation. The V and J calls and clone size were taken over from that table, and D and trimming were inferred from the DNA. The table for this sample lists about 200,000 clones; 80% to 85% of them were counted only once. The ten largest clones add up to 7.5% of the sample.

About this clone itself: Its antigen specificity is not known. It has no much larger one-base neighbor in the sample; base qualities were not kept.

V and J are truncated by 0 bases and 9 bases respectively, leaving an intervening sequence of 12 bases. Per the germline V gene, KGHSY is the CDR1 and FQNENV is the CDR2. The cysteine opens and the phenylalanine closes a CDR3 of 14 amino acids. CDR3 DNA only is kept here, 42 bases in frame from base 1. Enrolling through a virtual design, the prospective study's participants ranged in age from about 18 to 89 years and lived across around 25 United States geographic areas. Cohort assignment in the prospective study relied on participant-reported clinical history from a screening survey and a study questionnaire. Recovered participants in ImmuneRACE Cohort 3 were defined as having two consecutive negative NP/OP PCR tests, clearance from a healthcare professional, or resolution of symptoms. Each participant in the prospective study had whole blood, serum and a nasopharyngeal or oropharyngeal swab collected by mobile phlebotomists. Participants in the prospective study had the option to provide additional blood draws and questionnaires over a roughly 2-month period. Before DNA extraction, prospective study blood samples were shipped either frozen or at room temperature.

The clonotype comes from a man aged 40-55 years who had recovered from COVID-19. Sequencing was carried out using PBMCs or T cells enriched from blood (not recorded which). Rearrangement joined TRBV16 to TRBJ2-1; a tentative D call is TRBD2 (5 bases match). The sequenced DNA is TGTGCCAGCAGCCAATCTTCAGGAGGAGGTGAGCAGTTCTTC. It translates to CASSQSSGGGEQFF.